The next 9 T cell receptor beta chains were all read from a single sample in a study of blood T cells in healthy people across ages. Combining a sample-barcoded 5' primer with a J-beta primer mix, a second PCR ran for roughly 6 to 11 cycles. From the 5' RACE reads, TCRdb called clonotypes with MiXCR, one entry per CDR3 protein. The sample has approximately 1,000,000 distinct CDR3 sequences; more than 30% are singletons. The source material was blood. The receptor set was obtained from a man aged 18 to 35 in good health.

This chain uses TRBV11-3 with TRBJ2-3, with no clear D. This CDR3 has 15 amino acids. V was clipped by 5 bases and J by 0 bases, with 12 bases between them. The germline V gene encodes CDR1 SGHNT and CDR2 YENEEA. The CDR3 coding sequence is TGTGCCAGCAGCCGAGAAGGTTCTAGCACAGATACGCAGTATTTT. It codes for CASSREGSSTDTQYF.

Notes on this clonotype: A much larger clone lies a single base off, so this may be a read error. This chain uses TRBV12-3 or TRBV12-4 with TRBJ2-5, with 7 nucleotides matching TRBD2. The CDR3 sequence is 12 residues long. The J segment lost 11 bases and the V segment lost 3 bases, leaving 6 bases of the junction unmatched. The CDR3 sequence is CASSFSSGEQYF. The CDR3 DNA follows: TGTGCCAGCAGTTTCTCTAGCGGTGAGCAGTACTTC.

This chain uses TRBV6-5 with TRBJ1-2; perhaps TRBD1 as D (5 bases). Germline CDR1 is MNHEY and CDR2 is SVGAGI. The length of the CDR3 is 13 residues. Trimming shortened V by 0 bases and J by 11 bases, and 13 bases separated the two germline ends. CDR3 protein: CASSYSFQGAYTF. As DNA, the CDR3 is TGTGCCAGCAGTTACTCGTTCCAAGGGGCTTACACCTTC.

As regards this clonotype: Possible read error: a much larger clone is one base away. The V gene is TRBV7-3, the J gene TRBJ2-1; perhaps TRBD2 as D (5 bases). The CDR3 extends over 13 amino acids. The V gene's germline CDR1 is SGHTA and CDR2 FQGTGA. The CDR3 DNA follows: TGTGCCAGCGGCTTAATTTCGCGGGATGAGCAGTTCTTC. Residues: CASGLISRDEQFF.

The table lists this clonotype with a few counts. The chain employs TRBV10-3 and TRBJ1-2, with D possibly being TRBD1 (5 bases). V dropped 8 bases and J dropped 5 bases, with 18 bases sitting between them. Germline lookup yields CDR1 ENHRY and CDR2 SYGVKD. This CDR3 comprises 14 residues. CDR3 amino acids: CAIPSPRDGYGYTF. As DNA, the CDR3 is TGTGCCATCCCCTCGCCGAGGGACGGATATGGCTACACCTTC.

This chain uses TRBV28 with TRBJ2-4; D is undetermined. The CDR3 sequence is 15 residues long. Germline CDR1 MDHEN, CDR2 SYDVKM. Deletions cut 6 bases from V and 0 bases from J, with 12 bases between. CDR3 sequence (DNA): TGTGCCAGCAGCTCACTTCGGCTAGCCAAAAACATTCAGTACTTC. It encodes CASSSLRLAKNIQYF.

This clonotype has just a few counts. The chain is built from TRBV9 and TRBJ2-3; TRBD2 agrees at 7 bases. CDR1 is SGDLS, CDR2 YYNGEE, per germline. V lost 2 bases to trimming and J lost 1 base; unmatched junction nucleotides: 1. The CDR3 sequence is 14 residues long. CDR3 nucleotides: TGTGCCAGCAGCGTCGGACTAGGCACAGATACGCAGTATTTT. Amino acid sequence: CASSVGLGTDTQYF. Full variable domain (remainder filled in from reference TRBV9 and TRBJ2-3): DSGVTQTPKHLITATGQRVTLRCSPRSGDLSVYWYQQSLDQGLQFLIQYYNGEERAKGNILERFSAQQFPDLHSELNLSSLELGDSALYFCASSVGLGTDTQYFGPGTRLTVL.

The count of this clonotype is one. Given a much more abundant clone one base away, this may be a read error. The chain joins TRBV5-4 to TRBJ1-2; perhaps TRBD1 as D (6 bases). Trimming took 4 bases from V and 2 from J, leaving 12 bases between them. From germline, CDR1 is SGHNT and CDR2 YYREEE (reference sequence). The CDR3 totals 14 residues. The CDR3 DNA follows: TGTGCCAGCAGCCTACAGGGTGTCAACTATGGCTACACCTTC. It specifies CASSLQGVNYGYTF.

The chain carries TRBV6-1 and TRBJ2-1; TRBD2 agrees at 11 bases. Germline V lookup: CDR1 MNHNS, CDR2 SASEGT. This CDR3 comprises 14 residues. The V segment lost 2 bases and the J segment 12 bases; nucleotides outside the gene matches: 6. DNA of the CDR3: TGTGCCAGCAGTGAACTAGCGGGGGGCCCAATGCAGTTCTTC. Translated: CASSELAGGPMQFF.